Listed here are 29 T cell receptor beta chains from one sample, sequenced in a study of T-cell memory formation after mild COVID-19. Each CDR3 protein is one row after TCRdb ran MiXCR on the 5' RACE reads. Among about 610,000 distinct CDR3 sequences listed, approximately 15% were seen once. Input material: PBMCs or a T cell subset sorted from them (not recorded which). Receptor source: an adult woman who had mild COVID-19 (a few samples of this study predate the infection). Cell type and time point are not known.

The chain carries TRBV12-3 or TRBV12-4 and TRBJ1-2, with TRBD1 matching over 8 bases. V lost 6 bases and J lost 4; bases outside the gene matches: 10. The CDR3 has 15 residues. The CDR3 protein is CASSHMDRVSYGYTF. In DNA, the CDR3 is TGTGCCAGCAGCCATATGGACAGGGTATCCTATGGCTACACCTTC.

This clonotype showed up just a few times. The chain employs TRBV5-1 and TRBJ2-6; no clear D. Germline assignment: CDR1 SGHRS and CDR2 YFSETQ. Trimming shortened V by 0 bases and J by 0 bases, and 10 bases separated the two germline ends. The CDR3 length is 17 residues. CDR3 bases: TGCGCCAGCAGCTTGGACGTCTTGGGCTCTGGGGCCAACGTCCTGACTTTC. Its translation: CASSLDVLGSGANVLTF.

With respect to this clonotype: Germline is not matched at one junction end, which may reflect a read error. This sequence joins TRBV13 and TRBJ1-2; D gene ambiguous. Germline CDR1 PRHDT, CDR2 FYEKMQ (reference sequence). The CDR3 spans 13 residues. The CDR3 DNA follows: TGTGCCAGCAGCCCAGGAGGGCTGAGAAAACCATACTTC. Its protein product is CASSPGGLRKPYF.

This clonotype appeared many times. This chain connects TRBV25-1 to TRBJ1-4, with D perhaps TRBD1 (5 bases). Germline values: CDR1 MGHDK, CDR2 SYGVNS. CDR3 length: 14 residues. Trimming took off 3 bases at V and 0 bases at J, with 5 bases between the two ends. The CDR3 region is CASSDRATNEKLFF. The CDR3 DNA reads as TGTGCCAGCAGTGACAGGGCAACTAATGAAAAACTGTTTTTT. The full variable domain, rest sourced from reference TRBV25-1 and TRBJ1-4, is EADIYQTPRYLVIGTGKKITLECSQTMGHDKMYWYQQDPGMELHLIHYSYGVNSTEKGDLSSESTVSRIRTEHFPLTLESARPSHTSQYLCASSDRATNEKLFFGSGTQLSVL.

This clonotype was observed a few times. V is TRBV7-9 and J is TRBJ1-4; D call uncertain. The germline gives CDR1 SEHNR, CDR2 FQNEAQ (reference sequence). The V end was cut by 4 bases, the J end by 5 bases, with 14 bases between. The CDR3 has 15 residues. CDR3 sequence reads: CASSSSGSPNEKLFF. CDR3 in DNA: TGTGCCAGCAGCTCATCGGGATCGCCGAATGAAAAACTGTTTTTT.

This clonotype was recorded many times. The chain combines TRBV12-3 or TRBV12-4 with TRBJ1-6; possibly TRBD1 for D (6 bases). Trimming removed 5 bases from V and 8 bases from J, with 13 bases in between. The CDR3 totals 14 residues. As DNA, the CDR3 is TGTGCCAGCAGTCCTGGGACACGAGATTCACCCCTCCACTTT. This sequence encodes CASSPGTRDSPLHF.

This clonotype was observed at least ten times. The chain recombines TRBV12-3 or TRBV12-4 with TRBJ2-6; 11 nucleotides line up with TRBD1. This CDR3 spans 21 amino acids. J lost 0 bases, V lost 6 bases, and 16 bases had no gene match. The DNA of the CDR3 is TGTGCCAGCAGAAACACCGGGACAGGGGGATCCTTTTACTCTGGGGCCAACGTCCTGACTTTC. As protein: CASRNTGTGGSFYSGANVLTF.

This clonotype was detected only a few times. The genes are TRBV5-6 and TRBJ2-7; tentatively, D is TRBD2 (6 bases). Germline CDR1 is SGHDT and CDR2 is YYEEEE. CDR3 length: 18 residues. Trimming took off 4 bases at V and 0 bases at J, with 23 bases between the two ends. For the CDR3, the DNA is TGTGCCAGCAGCGTGGCCCGTAGTAGCGGACTAAGCTCCTACGAGCAGTACTTC. This translates into CASSVARSSGLSSYEQYF.

This rearrangement joins TRBV29-1 to TRBJ2-5, with D perhaps TRBD2 (7 bases). Trimming pared 0 bases from V and 2 bases from J, leaving 16 bases between. This CDR3 has 16 amino acids. Germline values: CDR1 SQVTM, CDR2 ANQGSEA. The CDR3 loop reads CSVEDLWGGGQETQYF. The CDR3 coding sequence is TGCAGCGTTGAAGACCTTTGGGGAGGGGGACAAGAGACCCAGTACTTC.

This clonotype has just a few counts. V gene TRBV4-2 combines with J gene TRBJ2-7; 11 nucleotides match TRBD1. Germline V gives CDR1 LGHNA, CDR2 YNFKEQ. The CDR3 has 15 residues. V was pared by 1 base and J by 3 bases, with 2 bases of the junction left unmatched. CDR3 nucleotides: TGTGCCAGCAGCCAAGGAGGGACAGGGGGCTACGAGCAGTACTTC. Its translation: CASSQGGTGGYEQYF.

This rearrangement joins TRBV10-3 to TRBJ2-3; the match to TRBD1 covers 7 bases. V shed 4 bases and J 1 base; nucleotides not matched to a gene: 2. The CDR3 spans 14 residues. The germline V gene has CDR1 ENHRY and CDR2 SYGVKD. CDR3 sequence (DNA): TGTGCCATCAGTGTAGGGGGCGGCACAGATACGCAGTATTTT. Translating gives CAISVGGGTDTQYF.

The chain carries TRBV7-2 and TRBJ2-5, with TRBD2 matching over 9 bases. This CDR3 is built from 16 residues. Germline V gives CDR1 SGHTA, CDR2 FQGNSA. V shed 5 bases and J 2 bases; nucleotides not matched to a gene: 9. CDR3 loop: CASSQSTSGPQETQYF. CDR3 DNA: TGTGCCAGCAGCCAGAGTACTAGCGGGCCTCAAGAGACCCAGTACTTC.

This clonotype has a handful of counts. The rearrangement uses TRBV4-2 and TRBJ2-3; D tentatively fits TRBD1 or TRBD2 (5 bases each). With 1 base removed from V and 5 bases from J, the gap between germline ends came to 7 bases. The germline CDR1 and CDR2 sequences are LGHNA and YNFKEQ. The CDR3 is 13 amino acids. CDR3 protein: CASSQAGLDTQYF. The CDR3 DNA follows: TGTGCCAGCAGCCAAGCGGGGCTAGATACGCAGTATTTT.

V usage is TRBV15 and J usage is TRBJ1-4; TRBD1 matches 8 bases. V shed 1 base and J 10 bases; nucleotides not matched to a gene: 5. The germline CDR1 and CDR2 sequences are LNHNV and YYDKDF (reference sequence). The CDR3 consists of 14 residues. The CDR3, as DNA: TGTGCCACCAGCAGAGGTGGACAGGGAGGAAAACTGTTTTTT. The encoded protein is CATSRGGQGGKLFF. The variable domain in full, with the rest retrieved from reference TRBV15 and TRBJ1-4, is DAMVIQNPRYQVTQFGKPVTLSCSQTLNHNVMYWYQQKSSQAPKLLFHYYDKDFNNEADTPDNFQSRRPNTSFCFLDIRSPGLGDTAMYLCATSRGGQGGKLFFGSGTQLSVL.

There are a few counts of this clonotype. One junction end does not reproduce the germline sequence, and a read error may be involved. V usage is TRBV7-9 and J usage is TRBJ1-1, with D unclear. The germline CDR1 and CDR2 sequences are SEHNR and FQNEAQ (reference sequence). The CDR3 extends over 11 amino acids. The DNA for the CDR3 is TGTGCCAGCAGATTAGTCACTGAAGCTTTCTTT. Its protein product is CASRLVTEAFF. The variable domain in full, completed from reference TRBV7-9 and TRBJ1-1, reads DTGVSQNPRHKITKRGQNVTFRCDPISEHNRLYWYRQTLGQGPEFLTYFQNEAQLEKSRLLSDRFSAERPKGSFSTLEIQRTEQGDSAMYLCASRLVTEAFFGQGTRLTVV.

This clonotype was observed a few times. V is TRBV15 and J is TRBJ1-3; D remains unclear. This CDR3 is 17 amino acids long. V was trimmed by 0 bases and J by 4 bases, leaving 16 bases between them. The germline V gene encodes CDR1 LNHNV and CDR2 YYDKDF (reference sequence). The CDR3 nucleotides read TGTGCCACCAGCAGAGAGTTACCGGGTTCAAAAGGAAACACCATATATTTT. This translates into CATSRELPGSKGNTIYF.

A few counts support this clonotype. The chain carries TRBV12-3 or TRBV12-4 and TRBJ2-3; possible D gene TRBD1, 6 bases. This CDR3 has 14 amino acids. Trimming took off 2 bases at V and 7 bases at J, with 13 bases between the two ends. The CDR3 nucleotides read TGTGCCAGCAGTTTAATCGGCGGACAGAATACGCAGTATTTT. The encoded protein is CASSLIGGQNTQYF.

J is TRBJ1-1 and V is TRBV7-9; D is uncertain. V was trimmed by 1 base and J by 0 bases, leaving 6 bases between them. Germline CDR1 SEHNR, CDR2 FQNEAQ (reference sequence). The CDR3 totals 14 residues. The CDR3 coding sequence is TGTGCCAGCAGCTTAGAACGGGTGAACACTGAAGCTTTCTTT. Protein sequence: CASSLERVNTEAFF. Drawing the rest from reference TRBV7-9 and TRBJ1-1, the complete variable domain is DTGVSQNPRHKITKRGQNVTFRCDPISEHNRLYWYRQTLGQGPEFLTYFQNEAQLEKSRLLSDRFSAERPKGSFSTLEIQRTEQGDSAMYLCASSLERVNTEAFFGQGTRLTVV.

This clonotype was counted a few times. The chain employs TRBV7-3 and TRBJ2-3; tentatively, D is TRBD1 (5 bases). Trimming left V 2 bases short and J 2 bases short, with 8 bases between. The CDR3 extends over 14 amino acids. Germline assignment: CDR1 SGHTA and CDR2 FQGTGA. The CDR3 sequence: CASSLDGATDTQYF. CDR3 nucleotide sequence: TGTGCCAGCAGCTTAGATGGGGCCACAGATACGCAGTATTTT.

The V gene is TRBV6-5, the J gene TRBJ2-7; 8 bases are a match to TRBD1. Trimming at V came to 6 bases and at J to 0 bases, leaving 16 bases not matched to a gene. The CDR3 extends over 18 amino acids. Germline V gene sequence: CDR1 MNHEY, CDR2 SVGAGI. In DNA, the CDR3 is TGTGCCAGCAGCCTTACCGGGACAGGACAACCGAGCTCCTACGAGCAGTACTTC. Its protein product is CASSLTGTGQPSSYEQYF.

Here the CDR3 DNA reads TGCAGTGCTAGAGATGTGGGCTTTGGGGCCGGGGAGCTGTTTTTT. Translation gives CSARDVGFGAGELFF. The genes are TRBV20-1 and TRBJ2-2; no clear D gene. Per the germline V gene, CDR1 is DFQATT and CDR2 is SNEGSKA (reference sequence). V gave up 0 bases and J gave up 6 bases, with 14 bases separating them. The CDR3 is 15 amino acids.

This clonotype has only a few counts. This sequence joins TRBV9 and TRBJ2-7; perhaps D is TRBD1 or TRBD2 (7 bases each). CDR1 is SGDLS and CDR2 is YYNGEE in the germline V gene. The CDR3 loop spans 14 amino acids. V lost 4 bases to trimming and J lost 7 bases, with 18 bases between them. The CDR3 region is CASSTTGTAGEQYF. For the CDR3, the DNA is TGTGCCAGCAGCACAACCGGGACAGCGGGGGAGCAGTACTTC. Drawing the rest from reference TRBV9 and TRBJ2-7, the complete variable domain is DSGVTQTPKHLITATGQRVTLRCSPRSGDLSVYWYQQSLDQGLQFLIQYYNGEERAKGNILERFSAQQFPDLHSELNLSSLELGDSALYFCASSTTGTAGEQYFGPGTRLTVT.

This clonotype was recorded a few times. This chain uses TRBV5-1 with TRBJ2-1, with a possible D match to TRBD1 (5 bases). This CDR3 contains 13 residues. Deletions cut 4 bases from V and 10 bases from J, with 15 bases between. Germline V gene sequence: CDR1 SGHRS, CDR2 YFSETQ. The CDR3, as DNA: TGCGCCAGCAGCGTAAACAGGCAAAAAGAGCAGTTCTTC. It yields the protein CASSVNRQKEQFF.

In its sample, this clonotype was seen a few times. The chain combines TRBV12-3 or TRBV12-4 with TRBJ2-7; the match to TRBD1 covers 7 bases. Trimming removed 3 bases from V and 2 bases from J; junction bases left unmatched: 7. The CDR3 covers 15 residues. CDR3 coding DNA: TGTGCCAGCAGTTTTATCCTCAGGGGGACCTACGAGCAGTACTTC. This gives the protein CASSFILRGTYEQYF.

The chain combines TRBV7-8 with TRBJ2-5; possible D gene TRBD2, 7 bases. The CDR3 has 16 residues. The germline V gene has CDR1 SGHVS and CDR2 FQNEAQ. V lost 1 base, J lost 1 base, and 13 bases lay in between. The CDR3: CASSLEGGGLQETQYF. The CDR3 coding sequence is TGTGCCAGCAGCTTAGAGGGGGGGGGTCTCCAAGAGACCCAGTACTTC.

The chain has TRBV20-1 and TRBJ2-7; D is perhaps TRBD1 or TRBD2 (6 bases each). Trimming left V 1 base short and J 5 bases short, with 21 bases between. The germline gives CDR1 DFQATT, CDR2 SNEGSKA (reference sequence). CDR3 size: 16 residues. The CDR3 DNA reads as TGCAGTGCTAGAGGTTCTGGGACAAGGGAGGTCCACGAGCAGTACTTC. It specifies CSARGSGTREVHEQYF.

The V and J genes are TRBV7-3 and TRBJ2-3; D uncertain. Trimming took 2 bases from V and 1 from J, leaving 10 bases between them. This CDR3 comprises 15 residues. The germline CDR1 and CDR2 sequences are SGHTA and FQGTGA. DNA of the CDR3: TGTGCCAGCAGCTTAGGGCTCTCTCGCACAGATACGCAGTATTTT. Its protein product is CASSLGLSRTDTQYF.

The gene calls are TRBV18 and TRBJ2-7, with TRBD2 matching 11 bases. The CDR3 consists of 15 residues. The V and J ends lost 6 bases and 3 bases, in that order; junction bases with no gene match: 7. The germline gives CDR1 KGHSH, CDR2 LQKENI. DNA for the CDR3: TGTGCCAGCTCCCGAACACTAGCGGGGGACTACGAGCAGTACTTC. Protein product: CASSRTLAGDYEQYF.

This clonotype was picked up a small number of times. V and J are TRBV11-2 and TRBJ2-2; TRBD1 is a possible D gene (6 bases). V lost 5 bases and J lost 9, with 22 bases in between. The CDR3 totals 16 residues. Germline V gene data show CDR1 as SGHAT and CDR2 as FQNNGV. The chain's CDR3 is CASSPLHAGAGRELFF. Here the CDR3 DNA reads TGTGCCAGCAGCCCCTTGCACGCAGGGGCAGGGCGGGAGCTGTTTTTT.